The rows below give T cell receptor beta chains drawn from one sample of a study of cytomegalovirus exposure and HLA in healthy donors. Only in-frame clones appear in the TCRdb table, and some are missing; sequencing was by immunoSEQ multiplex PCR. This table holds about 110,000 clones, around 87% found once. Sequencing used PBMCs. The receptor set was obtained from a woman younger than 30 in good health and CMV-seropositive. Both conserved end residues are part of each CDR3. D genes are given only for firm matches. Size is stated for part of the rows, as once, few or many counts, or as a class when the clone is expanded.

DNA: TGTGCCAGCAGCAGGGACACAATAAACGCTGAAGCTTTCTTT
CDR3: CASSRDTINAEAFF
J: TRBJ1-1
size: -
V: TRBV6-1
D: -

DNA: TGTGCCAGTATAGTGCGGCGTGGAAACACCATATATTTT
CDR3: CASIVRRGNTIYF
J: TRBJ1-3
size: -
V: TRBV19
D: -

DNA: TGTGCCAGCAGTTCCCGACAGACAATGAACACTGAAGCTTTCTTT
CDR3: CASSSRQTMNTEAFF
J: TRBJ1-1
size: -
V: TRBV6-6
D: -

DNA: TGTGCCAGCAGCTTAGACCAAACTCATAAGGATACGCAGTATTTT
CDR3: CASSLDQTHKDTQYF
J: TRBJ2-3
size: -
V: TRBV11-3
D: -

DNA: TGTGCCAGCAGCTGGGGACAAGACATGGGCTACACCTTC
CDR3: CASSWGQDMGYTF
J: TRBJ1-2
size: -
V: TRBV7-9
D: -

DNA: TGCGCCAGCAGCTTGAGGGGGTACGGTGAAAAACTGTTTTTT
CDR3: CASSLRGYGEKLFF
J: TRBJ1-4
size: once
V: TRBV5-1
D: -

DNA: TGTGCCAGCAGCTTGGACAAGAACACCGGGGAGCTGTTTTTT
CDR3: CASSLDKNTGELFF
J: TRBJ2-2
size: -
V: TRBV11-2
D: -

DNA: TGTGCCATCATTACGGGACAGGGCGAAGCTTTCTTT
CDR3: CAIITGQGEAFF
J: TRBJ1-1
size: once
V: TRBV10-3
D: TRBD1

DNA: TGTGCCAGCAGTGGACAGAACTATGGCTACACCTTC
CDR3: CASSGQNYGYTF
J: TRBJ1-2
size: -
V: TRBV2
D: -

DNA: TGTGCCAGCAGCTTAGAAGGAGAGGCTGTGAGCTCCTACGAGCAGTACTTC
CDR3: CASSLEGEAVSSYEQYF
J: TRBJ2-7
size: -
V: TRBV13
D: -

DNA: TGTGCCAGCAGCTCCAGGGGGCGCGGAACTGAAGCTTTCTTT
CDR3: CASSSRGRGTEAFF
J: TRBJ1-1
size: -
V: TRBV5-4
D: TRBD1

DNA: TGTGCCAGCAGCTTAGAGTTTGGGGCGCGGAAGACTGAAGCTTTCTTT
CDR3: CASSLEFGARKTEAFF
J: TRBJ1-1
size: -
V: TRBV11-2
D: -

DNA: TGTGCCAGCAGCGAGAGATCTAGGGGTTATCCCGGGGAGCTGTTTTTT
CDR3: CASSERSRGYPGELFF
J: TRBJ2-2
size: -
V: TRBV13
D: -

DNA: TGTGCCAGCAGTGAATTCCGGGGGACAGGGTTGGTAAAACTGTTTTTT
CDR3: CASSEFRGTGLVKLFF
J: TRBJ1-4
size: -
V: TRBV2
D: TRBD1

DNA: TGTGCCAGCAGCTCCCCCGGACAGGGGGCGCACACCTTC
CDR3: CASSSPGQGAHTF
J: TRBJ1-2
size: few
V: TRBV7-8
D: TRBD1

DNA: TGTGCTAGCAGCTTAGGGGAGATGGAGACCCAGTACTTC
CDR3: CASSLGEMETQYF
J: TRBJ2-5
size: -
V: TRBV7-7
D: -

DNA: TGCAGCGCCGGCGGGGGGCCAGGGGAGCAGTACTTC
CDR3: CSAGGGPGEQYF
J: TRBJ2-7
size: -
V: TRBV29-1
D: TRBD2

DNA: TGTGCCAGCAGCTTAGGCAGGAAGCCCGAGCAGTACTTC
CDR3: CASSLGRKPEQYF
J: TRBJ2-7
size: once
V: TRBV7-6
D: -

DNA: TGTGCCAGCAGCGTGGAGGGATTTGGAGGCTACGAGCAGTACTTC
CDR3: CASSVEGFGGYEQYF
J: TRBJ2-7
size: -
V: TRBV9
D: -

DNA: TGTGCCAGCTCACTGGCCCGGGGGTCCTACAATGAGCAGTTCTTC
CDR3: CASSLARGSYNEQFF
J: TRBJ2-1
size: -
V: TRBV11-3
D: -

DNA: TGTGCCAGAAGCCCAGACAAGAACACCGGGGAGCTGTTTTTT
CDR3: CARSPDKNTGELFF
J: TRBJ2-2
size: -
V: TRBV7-5
D: -

DNA: TGTGCCAGCAGCGAGGGACTAGCGGGAGTGATTACGGAGACCCAGTACTTC
CDR3: CASSEGLAGVITETQYF
J: TRBJ2-5
size: once
V: TRBV5-4
D: TRBD2

DNA: TGTGCCAGCAGTGAAGGGTACAATGGCTACACCTTC
CDR3: CASSEGYNGYTF
J: TRBJ1-2
size: -
V: TRBV6-1
D: -

DNA: TGTGCCAGCAGTCCCTCGGGACAGGTTGAGCAGTACTTC
CDR3: CASSPSGQVEQYF
J: TRBJ2-7
size: few
V: TRBV6-1
D: TRBD1

DNA: TGTGCCAGCAGTTGGGGGGGCGTTCAGCCCCAGCATTTT
CDR3: CASSWGGVQPQHF
J: TRBJ1-5
size: -
V: TRBV6-5
D: -

DNA: TGTGCCAGCAGCTTTACAGGGAGTGATCTCCAAGAGACCCAGTACTTC
CDR3: CASSFTGSDLQETQYF
J: TRBJ2-5
size: -
V: TRBV11-2
D: -

DNA: TGTGCCAGCAGCTTCTCTCAGGGCTACGAGCAGTACTTC
CDR3: CASSFSQGYEQYF
J: TRBJ2-7
size: once
V: TRBV11-2
D: -

DNA: TGCGCCAGCAGCCAAGAGGGCAGGGGTACCACTGAAGCTTTCTTT
CDR3: CASSQEGRGTTEAFF
J: TRBJ1-1
size: -
V: TRBV4-1
D: -

DNA: TGTGCCAGCAGCGGCATGACAGGGCTTGCTGAAGCTTTCTTT
CDR3: CASSGMTGLAEAFF
J: TRBJ1-1
size: -
V: TRBV9
D: TRBD1

DNA: TGTGCCAGCAGATCCTTTGACAGTTTTACCGGGGAGCTGTTTTTT
CDR3: CASRSFDSFTGELFF
J: TRBJ2-2
size: once
V: TRBV28
D: -

DNA: TGTGCCAGCAGCTTAAATGGAGGAGTCAGTGGGGAAAAACTGTTTTTT
CDR3: CASSLNGGVSGEKLFF
J: TRBJ1-4
size: -
V: TRBV11-2
D: -

DNA: TGTGCCAGCAGCATGGGACTAGCGAACACCGGGGAGCTGTTTTTT
CDR3: CASSMGLANTGELFF
J: TRBJ2-2
size: -
V: TRBV9
D: TRBD2

DNA: TGCGCCAGCACCCCGGGTGGGGGGAGGAATGAAAAACTGTTTTTT
CDR3: CASTPGGGRNEKLFF
J: TRBJ1-4
size: -
V: TRBV5-1
D: -

DNA: TGTGCCAGCTCACCAACAGGGTTTTATTCACCCCTCCACTTT
CDR3: CASSPTGFYSPLHF
J: TRBJ1-6
size: -
V: TRBV18
D: -

DNA: TGCGCCAGCAGCCAAGATTCGGGGTATCGGGAAAAACTGTTTTTT
CDR3: CASSQDSGYREKLFF
J: TRBJ1-4
size: -
V: TRBV4-1
D: -

DNA: TGTGCCAGCAGCTCTTCCGGGACAGGGGTCACTGAAGCTTTCTTT
CDR3: CASSSSGTGVTEAFF
J: TRBJ1-1
size: -
V: TRBV5-4
D: TRBD1

DNA: TGTGCCAGCAGCCCAAGCAGGGGGCATGAAAAACTGTTTTTT
CDR3: CASSPSRGHEKLFF
J: TRBJ1-4
size: -
V: TRBV16
D: TRBD1

DNA: TGTGCCAGTACGCAGGGATTAACGCTATTTCAGCCCCAGCATTTT
CDR3: CASTQGLTLFQPQHF
J: TRBJ1-5
size: once
V: TRBV6-1
D: -

DNA: TGTGCCAGCACCCCAGGGCGGGGGGCAGGTGAGCAGTTCTTC
CDR3: CASTPGRGAGEQFF
J: TRBJ2-1
size: -
V: TRBV9
D: TRBD2

DNA: TGTGCCAGCAGGACCCGGGACTCATCAACTAATGAAAAACTGTTTTTT
CDR3: CASRTRDSSTNEKLFF
J: TRBJ1-4
size: -
V: TRBV2
D: -

DNA: TGTGCCAGCAGTCGACTGAGCGGGTACACCGAGACCCAGTACTTC
CDR3: CASSRLSGYTETQYF
J: TRBJ2-5
size: -
V: TRBV27
D: -

DNA: TGTGCCAGCAGCACCGGGACAGTAAGCACTGAAGCTTTCTTT
CDR3: CASSTGTVSTEAFF
J: TRBJ1-1
size: -
V: TRBV5-4
D: TRBD1

DNA: TGCGCCAGCACCCCACGGACTTTAGGTCCAAGACCATACAATGAGCAGTTCTTC
CDR3: CASTPRTLGPRPYNEQFF
J: TRBJ2-1
size: -
V: TRBV5-1
D: -

DNA: TGTGCCAGCAGTTTATTCGGGGTGCCAATCAATGAGCAGTTCTTC
CDR3: CASSLFGVPINEQFF
J: TRBJ2-1
size: -
V: TRBV6-5
D: -

DNA: TGTGCCAGCAGCCGCTCCGACAGGGGGTGGTCCGGGGAGCTGTTTTTT
CDR3: CASSRSDRGWSGELFF
J: TRBJ2-2
size: -
V: TRBV7-9
D: TRBD1

DNA: TGTGCCAGCAGCGTAGGACTGCGCCGTTATACGCAGTATTTT
CDR3: CASSVGLRRYTQYF
J: TRBJ2-3
size: -
V: TRBV9
D: -

DNA: TGTGCCAGCAGTTCCCCCTCTTATGGGGGCCAAAAGCCCCAGTACTTC
CDR3: CASSSPSYGGQKPQYF
J: TRBJ2-5
size: -
V: TRBV28
D: -

DNA: TGCGCCAGCAGCCATACCGACTCGAGCTCCTACGAGCAGTACTTC
CDR3: CASSHTDSSSYEQYF
J: TRBJ2-7
size: -
V: TRBV4-1
D: -